The clone carrying this TCR beta chain has a single count. Generated by immunoSEQ multiplex PCR, the TCRdb table keeps only in-frame clones and is missing some. The sample includes about 37,000 clones, approximately 90% seen only once; the top ten take 5.5% to 8.5%. These data come from a study of blood T cell repertoires in COVID-19. Study details: Sources were T cells, B-cell-depleted T cells, or PBMCs; the material itself was cDNA or gDNA.

Germline CDR1 MNHNY, CDR2 SVGAGI (reference sequence). The CDR3 contains 13 residues. The junction had 6 bases not matched to a gene; V was cut back by 11 bases and J by 6 bases. The sequenced sample consisted of peripheral blood. The clonotype comes from a human donor in a cohort sampled during active COVID-19. The gene calls are TRBV6-6 and TRBJ1-5; 11 bases map to TRBD1. The CDR3 loop reads CASKDRGPQPQHF. The CDR3, as DNA: TGTGCCTCCAAGGACAGGGGGCCTCAGCCCCAGCATTTT.